These T cell receptor beta chains were read from a single sample in a study of T-cell reconstitution after alpha-beta-depleted transplantation in children. TCRdb used MiXCR to reprocess the PCR reads, holding one entry per CDR3 protein. The sample comprises hundreds of thousands of distinct CDR3 sequences, 20% to 25% of which are singletons, and about 14% rests with the top ten. Sequencing used PBMCs, mostly from graft donor cells, obtained 360 days after TCRalphabeta/CD19-depleted stem cell transplant. Receptor source: a boy under three years old who had a stem cell transplant for acute myeloid leukemia, so the T cells may come from the graft donor. CDR3s include the opening cysteine and the closing phenylalanine or tryptophan. The D gene is left open where the match is weak. The size entry is marked missing in some rows and otherwise reads once, few, many or a size class.

TRBJ2-3	.	TRBV6-5	.	TGTGCCAGCAGTTACTTAATGGCACCGTCCATGAATACGCAGTATTTT	CASSYLMAPSMNTQYF
TRBJ1-1	.	TRBV29-1	few	TGCAGCGTTGTTCCCCGGTTGGCAATGGACACTGAAGCTTTCTTT	CSVVPRLAMDTEAFF
TRBJ2-2	TRBD1	TRBV29-1	.	TGCAGCGTTGTTCTATTACAGGGGTTTGACGGGGAGCTGTTTTTT	CSVVLLQGFDGELFF
TRBJ2-5	.	TRBV9	.	TGTGCCAGCAGCGCCGGAGTTAGCGATCCGGAGACCCAGTACTTC	CASSAGVSDPETQYF
TRBJ2-5	.	TRBV29-1	.	TGCAGCGGAGAAACAGGGTTGGGAAAAGAGACCCAGTACTTC	CSGETGLGKETQYF
TRBJ1-6	TRBD1	TRBV20-1	.	TGCAGTGCTCCGGACAGGGGGGACTCACCCCTCCACTTT	CSAPDRGDSPLHF
TRBJ2-2	.	TRBV24-1	many	TGTGCCACCAGTGATTTAGATGGGGAACCCGGGGAGCTGTTTTTT	CATSDLDGEPGELFF
TRBJ2-1	.	TRBV9	few	TGTGCCAGCAGCGTGAAACAGGGCACCTACAATGAGCAGTTCTTC	CASSVKQGTYNEQFF
TRBJ2-6	TRBD1	TRBV20-1	.	TGCAGTGCTAGAGCAGGGGGCTGGGTAGGCGGTGGGGCCAACGTCCTGACTTTC	CSARAGGWVGGGANVLTF
TRBJ1-1	.	TRBV11-2	.	TGTGCCAGCAGCCTAAGTGGGAGAGGTGAAGCTTTCTTT	CASSLSGRGEAFF
TRBJ1-1	TRBD1	TRBV28	once	TGTGCCAGCAGTTCTCTCCAGGGGGGGATGACTGAAGCTTTCTTT	CASSSLQGGMTEAFF
TRBJ2-1	.	TRBV4-2	.	TGTGCCAGCAGCCAATGGCGAGGAGGGCATGAGCAGTTCTTC	CASSQWRGGHEQFF
TRBJ1-6	.	TRBV20-1	.	TGCAGTGCTAGAGCCGTCTCGGGATCCCCCCTCCACTTT	CSARAVSGSPLHF
TRBJ1-2	TRBD1	TRBV10-3	few	TGTGCCATCACCGGACAGGTTAACTATGGCTACACCTTC	CAITGQVNYGYTF
TRBJ2-1	.	TRBV30	.	TGTGCCTGGAGTGTAGGTGACAATGAGCAGTTCTTC	CAWSVGDNEQFF